This TCR beta chain was recovered during a study of regulatory T cells in long-lasting Graves disease. Construction of the TCR beta libraries employed iRepertoire HTBI primers in conjunction with Arm-PCR of CDR3 regions. TCRdb ran MiXCR on the multiplex PCR reads and lists one entry per CDR3 protein. The sample carries about 290,000 distinct CDR3 sequences, under 25% recorded once. In the case of this clonotype: No antigen is known for it.

Time point described: persistent/refractory GD, antithyroid drugs over 5 years with positive TRAb. The TCR library used RNA extracted from PBMCs. It was an endocrinology department in Xi'an, China, that provided the patients. Trimming at V came to 1 base and at J to 10 bases, leaving 10 bases not matched to a gene. Germline CDR1 is SGHTA and CDR2 is FQGNSA. This CDR3 comprises 15 residues. Study outcomes and limitations: Among the persistent patients, 2,500 to 3,500 public clonotypes were shared, more than the 850 to 1,000 shared among new patients.

The V and J genes are TRBV7-2 and TRBJ2-1; TRBD2 matches at 7 bases. This specimen was peripheral blood mononuclear cells (PBMCs), taken when the disease was refractory, from a patient treated with antithyroid drugs. This TCR came from a female donor with Graves disease. The CDR3 DNA reads TGTGCCAGCAGCTTAGGGTTCGAGCGGGGATGGGAGCAGTTCTTC. It is translated as CASSLGFERGWEQFF. Combining the CDR3 with reference TRBV7-2 and TRBJ2-1 gives the whole variable domain GAGVSQSPSNKVTEKGKDVELRCDPISGHTALYWYRQSLGQGLEFLIYFQGNSAPDKSGLPSDRFSAERTGGSVSTLTIQRTQQEDSAVYLCASSLGFERGWEQFFGPGTRLTVL.